These 22 T cell receptor beta chains originate from one sample sequenced in a study of identical twins. TCRdb re-derived calls from the 5' RACE reads in MiXCR, one entry per CDR3 protein. The sample contains 550,000 to 700,000 distinct CDR3 sequences, roughly 20% of which appear only once. Separately, the same data were catalogued under a study of T cells expressing NK-cell markers.

Sequencing was performed on PBMCs. Receptors were obtained from a woman between 18 and 29 years old in good health.

The rearrangement joins TRBV9 to TRBJ2-1; D unclear. Per the germline V gene, CDR1 is SGDLS and CDR2 is YYNGEE. The CDR3 runs 13 residues. V was cut by 3 bases and J by 4 bases, with 8 bases left in between. The CDR3 spells CASSADWYNEQFF. CDR3 DNA: TGTGCCAGCAGCGCCGACTGGTACAATGAGCAGTTCTTC.

This rearrangement joins TRBV5-5 to TRBJ2-5, with unresolved D. CDR3 length equals 14 residues. Germline CDR1 reads SGHKS; CDR2 reads YYEKEE (reference sequence). V shed 0 bases and J shed 1 base, with 7 bases lying between them. The CDR3 loop reads CASSLDMGQETQYF. The CDR3 bases are TGTGCCAGCAGCTTGGATATGGGCCAAGAGACCCAGTACTTC.

This clonotype showed up just a few times. The chain joins TRBV12-3 or TRBV12-4 to TRBJ1-1, with 7 bases identical to TRBD1. This CDR3 contains 14 residues. The V and J ends lost 11 bases and 1 base, in that order; junction bases with no gene match: 10. The CDR3 DNA reads as TGTGCCTCCAGGGGGACGGACTCGAACACTGAAGCTTTCTTT. The encoded protein is CASRGTDSNTEAFF.

The chain uses TRBV9 and TRBJ2-3; D not resolved. The V end was cut by 1 base, the J end by 2 bases, with 8 bases between. The CDR3 spans 14 residues. CDR1 and CDR2 (germline): SGDLS, YYNGEE. The CDR3 protein is CASSVKAFTDTQYF. As DNA, the CDR3 is TGTGCCAGCAGCGTAAAAGCGTTCACAGATACGCAGTATTTT.

The rearrangement joins TRBV6-1 to TRBJ1-2; 8 nucleotides align to TRBD1. Germline assignment: CDR1 MNHNS and CDR2 SASEGT. There are 15 residues in the CDR3. The J segment lost 3 bases and the V segment lost 6 bases, leaving 9 bases of the junction unmatched. In nucleotides, the CDR3 is TGTGCCAGCAGGCCCGGGACAGGATCGGACTATGGCTACACCTTC. Residues: CASRPGTGSDYGYTF.

The J gene is TRBJ1-5, the V gene TRBV20-1; the D is unclear. The CDR3 contains 14 residues. Trimming left V 3 bases short and J 2 bases short, with 11 bases between. In germline, CDR1 is DFQATT, CDR2 SNEGSKA (reference sequence). The CDR3 DNA sequence: TGCAGTGCTAGCGAACCGACGGGCAATCAGCCCCAGCATTTT. This encodes CSASEPTGNQPQHF.

This clonotype turned up a few times. This rearrangement joins TRBV7-6 to TRBJ2-7; D perhaps matches TRBD2 (6 bases). Germline V lookup: CDR1 SGHVS, CDR2 FNYEAQ. V was shortened by 5 bases and J by 0 bases, with 14 bases between the two germline ends. The CDR3 contains 15 residues. CDR3 region: CASSPIAVSSYEQYF. Here the CDR3 DNA reads TGTGCCAGCAGCCCAATAGCGGTGAGCTCCTACGAGCAGTACTTC. The entire variable domain, with the rest obtained from reference TRBV7-6 and TRBJ2-7, is as follows: GAGVSQSPRYKVTKRGQDVALRCDPISGHVSLYWYRQALGQGPEFLTYFNYEAQQDKSGLPNDRFSAERPEGSISTLTIQRTEQRDSAMYRCASSPIAVSSYEQYFGPGTRLTVT.

This chain joins TRBV25-1 and TRBJ2-6, with D unresolved. Germline lookup yields CDR1 MGHDK and CDR2 SYGVNS. The CDR3 has 14 amino acids. Trimming took 10 bases from V and 0 from J, leaving 10 bases between them. CDR3 sequence (DNA): TGTGCCACCACAAGAGCCTCTGGGGCCAACGTCCTGACTTTC. The encoded protein is CATTRASGANVLTF.

Only a few counts were recorded for this clonotype. One end of the junction does not line up with germline, which may come from a read error. The genes are TRBV20-1 and TRBJ2-7, with D possibly matching TRBD2 (6 bases). Germline-derived CDR1 and CDR2 are DFQATT and SNEGSKA (reference sequence). The CDR3 is 11 residues long. The CDR3 DNA reads TGCAGTGCTCAAGGAGGGACCGAGATAGACTTC. Its protein product is CSAQGGTEIDF.

This chain's CDR3 is CASRGDSRQPQHF. The DNA of the CDR3 is TGTGCCAGCAGGGGGGACAGCCGCCAGCCCCAGCATTTT. V gene TRBV6-1 combines with J gene TRBJ1-5; TRBD1 matches at 7 bases. Germline lookup yields CDR1 MNHNS and CDR2 SASEGT. This CDR3 contains 13 residues. J lost 7 bases, V lost 6 bases, and 6 bases had no gene match.

Ten or more counts support this clonotype. The CDR3 loop reads CSAGGESGQGYQPQHF. Written as DNA, the CDR3 is TGCAGTGCCGGAGGGGAGTCGGGACAGGGGTATCAGCCCCAGCATTTT. The chain carries TRBV20-1 and TRBJ1-5; 10 bases map to TRBD1. The CDR3 runs 16 residues. Germline CDR1 DFQATT, CDR2 SNEGSKA (reference sequence). V shed 6 bases and J 5 bases; nucleotides not matched to a gene: 13.

The chain carries TRBV15 and TRBJ2-5; the match to TRBD2 covers 9 bases. J was trimmed by 4 bases and V by 4 bases; bases with no gene match: 10. This CDR3 contains 16 residues. The germline V gene encodes CDR1 LNHNV and CDR2 YYDKDF (reference sequence). The CDR3 protein is CATSMAAGGSIETQYF. The CDR3 DNA reads as TGTGCCACCAGCATGGCGGCGGGGGGGTCGATAGAGACCCAGTACTTC. The full variable domain, its missing parts supplied by reference TRBV15 and TRBJ2-5, is DAMVIQNPRYQVTQFGKPVTLSCSQTLNHNVMYWYQQKSSQAPKLLFHYYDKDFNNEADTPDNFQSRRPNTSFCFLDIRSPGLGDTAMYLCATSMAAGGSIETQYFGPGTRLLVL.

This clonotype was detected a few times. The V call is TRBV20-1, the J call TRBJ2-1, with 11 bases fitting TRBD2. The CDR3 spans 17 residues. Trimming cost V 0 bases and J 4 bases; bases outside gene matches: 8. Germline CDR1 is DFQATT and CDR2 is SNEGSKA (reference sequence). The CDR3 here is CSARDPSGGRSYNEQFF. The CDR3 DNA is TGCAGTGCTAGAGATCCTAGCGGGGGGAGGTCGTACAATGAGCAGTTCTTC.

The chain employs TRBV20-1 and TRBJ1-2; TRBD1 agrees at 10 bases. Germline V lookup: CDR1 DFQATT, CDR2 SNEGSKA (reference sequence). Unmatched junction bases numbered 13, after V lost 4 bases and J lost 8 bases. The CDR3 has 15 residues. CDR3 loop: CSATTGGAPKGGYTF. In nucleotides, the CDR3 is TGCAGTGCTACGACAGGGGGCGCGCCCAAGGGAGGCTACACCTTC.

The V call is TRBV7-2, the J call TRBJ2-7, with 9 bases that match TRBD1. The germline V gene encodes CDR1 SGHTA and CDR2 FQGNSA. CDR3 length: 15 residues. The V and J ends lost 2 bases and 5 bases, in that order; junction bases with no gene match: 7. The CDR3 nucleotides read TGTGCCAGCAGCTTAAACCCCGGGACAGGGAACGAGCAGTACTTC. Translated, it gives CASSLNPGTGNEQYF.

This clonotype was seen a handful of times. This chain links TRBV29-1 with TRBJ2-7; D may be TRBD2 (6 bases). The CDR3 is made up of 12 amino acids. Trimming took 6 bases from V and 4 from J, leaving 13 bases between them. Germline CDR1 is SQVTM and CDR2 is ANQGSEA. CDR3 coding DNA: TGCAGCGTGCGGGACGCCCGTTACGAGCAGTACTTC. This encodes CSVRDARYEQYF.

There are many counts of this clonotype. V gene TRBV4-3 combines with J gene TRBJ1-1; 7 bases fit TRBD1. CDR3 length equals 15 residues. CDR1 and CDR2 from the germline V gene are LGHNA and YSLEER. The J segment lost 7 bases and the V segment lost 4 bases, leaving 12 bases of the junction unmatched. The CDR3 DNA reads as TGCGCCAGCAGCCGGGACTCAGGGGGGACCTTTGAAGCTTTCTTT. Protein product: CASSRDSGGTFEAFF.

This clonotype has more than one count but fewer than ten. The V gene is TRBV3-1, the J gene TRBJ2-1; the D gene could be TRBD1 or TRBD2 (5 bases each). The CDR3 length is 18 residues. V was cut by 4 bases and J by 0 bases, with 19 bases left in between. Germline V gives CDR1 LGHDT, CDR2 YNNKEL (reference sequence). CDR3 protein: CASSPRGRLKSSYNEQFF. The CDR3 nucleotides are TGTGCCAGCAGCCCCCGGGGCCGCCTTAAGAGCTCCTACAATGAGCAGTTCTTC.

In this sample, this clonotype turned up a few times. The V gene is TRBV7-8, the J gene TRBJ2-7; D is unclear. The CDR3 sequence is 15 residues long. Trimming stripped 1 base from V and 3 bases from J, with 13 bases between. Looked up from germline, CDR1 is SGHVS and CDR2 is FQNEAQ. In nucleotides, the CDR3 is TGTGCCAGCAGCTTAGTGGTATCCGCGATCTACGAGCAGTACTTC. It encodes CASSLVVSAIYEQYF.

The sample holds one count of this clonotype. This sequence joins TRBV9 and TRBJ2-3; D is uncertain. This CDR3 contains 16 residues. The V gene's germline CDR1 is SGDLS and CDR2 YYNGEE. Trimming removed 3 bases at V and 5 bases at J, with 19 bases between. The CDR3 coding sequence is TGTGCCAGCAGCGGTAGACCGCTAGACTGGGGAGATACGCAGTATTTT. Its protein product is CASSGRPLDWGDTQYF.

This clonotype was seen only a few times. The V and J genes are TRBV7-2 and TRBJ2-7, with 8 bases aligning to TRBD2. Germline CDR1 SGHTA, CDR2 FQGNSA. The CDR3 spans 16 residues. Trimming cost V 4 bases and J 4 bases; bases outside gene matches: 12. This CDR3 is CASSSGSGTYLYEQYF. DNA for the CDR3: TGTGCCAGCAGCTCGGGTAGCGGGACCTACCTTTACGAGCAGTACTTC.

As for this clonotype: An end of the junction does not agree with germline; a read error may underlie this. J is TRBJ2-2 and V is TRBV5-1; TRBD2 matches at 7 bases. CDR1 is SGHRS and CDR2 is YFSETQ in the germline V gene. This CDR3 is 16 amino acids long. The CDR3 loop reads CASSLAGGGITGEMFF. The CDR3 coding sequence is TGCGCCAGCAGCTTGGCGGGCGGGGGAATCACCGGGGAGATGTTTTTT.